This T cell receptor beta chain came from a study of T-cell reconstitution after alpha-beta-depleted transplantation in children. J lost 2 bases, V lost 2 bases, and 9 bases had no gene match. The germline gives CDR1 MDHEN, CDR2 SYDVKM. This CDR3 has 17 amino acids. The TCRbeta library incorporated unique molecular identifiers. MiXCR, applied by TCRdb to the PCR reads, yields one record per CDR3 protein. The repertoire holds hundreds of thousands of distinct CDR3 sequences, more than 9% seen once, with approximately 4.1% in the top ten. This clonotype was seen repeatedly, ten times or more. The sequencing here drew on PBMCs from the stem cell graft donor, taken from the stem cell graft. This sequence joins TRBV28 and TRBJ2-1; 7 bases are shared with TRBD2. This receptor was obtained from a human donor who donated a stem cell graft to a child with acute myeloid leukemia. In nucleotides, the CDR3 is TGTGCCAGCAGTTTACCCCTGGGGCTAGCGGCCTACAATGAGCAGTTCTTC. It encodes CASSLPLGLAAYNEQFF.